Listed here are 14 T cell receptor beta chains from one sample, sequenced in a study of blood T cell repertoires in COVID-19. Sequencing was performed with immunoSEQ multiplex PCR; in TCRdb, only in-frame clones are kept and a portion is missing. The table lists some 500,000 clones, 70% to 90% of them singletons. Sequencing used PBMCs or T cells enriched from blood (not recorded which). These receptors all stem from a woman aged 40 to 50 who had recovered from COVID-19.

The chain couples TRBV18 to TRBJ1-1, with D maybe TRBD1 (6 bases). This CDR3 comprises 16 residues. From germline, CDR1 is KGHSH and CDR2 LQKENI. Trimming shortened V by 0 bases and J by 2 bases, and 13 bases separated the two germline ends. The CDR3 nucleotides read TGTGCCAGCTCACCACCCATGGGAGGGGGAAACACTGAAGCTTTCTTT. Amino acids: CASSPPMGGGNTEAFF.

This chain connects TRBV9 to TRBJ1-1; D call uncertain. Trimming cost V 4 bases and J 3 bases, with 7 bases left between them. The CDR3 is made up of 12 amino acids. CDR1 and CDR2 from the germline V gene are SGDLS and YYNGEE. DNA of the CDR3: TGTGCCAGCAGCCCACAATACACTGAAGCTTTCTTT. Translation: CASSPQYTEAFF.

The chain links TRBV19 to TRBJ1-5; 10 nucleotides agree with TRBD1. The germline gives CDR1 LNHDA, CDR2 SQIVND (reference sequence). The junction had 10 bases not matched to a gene; V was cut back by 5 bases and J by 9 bases. This CDR3 spans 15 amino acids. This CDR3 is CASSSYGQGGLPQHF. The CDR3, as DNA: TGTGCCAGTAGTTCCTACGGACAGGGGGGACTGCCCCAGCATTTT.

The V gene is TRBV7-6, the J gene TRBJ2-1, with 7 bases identical to TRBD2. The CDR3 has 16 amino acids. CDR1 and CDR2 (germline): SGHVS, FNYEAQ. The ends lost 5 bases at V and 1 base at J; junction bases unmatched: 8. The CDR3 spells CASSPNLAASYNEQFF. The DNA for the CDR3 is TGTGCCAGCAGCCCAAATCTAGCGGCATCCTACAATGAGCAGTTCTTC. The full variable domain, its missing parts supplied by reference TRBV7-6 and TRBJ2-1, is GAGVSQSPRYKVTKRGQDVALRCDPISGHVSLYWYRQALGQGPEFLTYFNYEAQQDKSGLPNDRFSAERPEGSISTLTIQRTEQRDSAMYRCASSPNLAASYNEQFFGPGTRLTVL.

This sequence joins TRBV9 and TRBJ2-1; TRBD2 aligns across 10 bases. The germline V gene has CDR1 SGDLS and CDR2 YYNGEE. The CDR3 sequence is 18 residues long. Trimming took 0 bases from V and 5 from J; bases not matched to a gene: 11. CDR3 amino acids: CASSVAATGLAGDNEQFF. For the CDR3, the DNA is TGTGCCAGCAGCGTAGCTGCTACGGGGCTAGCGGGAGACAATGAGCAGTTCTTC.

V and J are TRBV5-6 and TRBJ1-1; possible D gene TRBD1, 5 bases. The CDR3 has 15 residues. Trimming left V 4 bases short and J 10 bases short, with 23 bases between. Germline values: CDR1 SGHDT, CDR2 YYEEEE. The chain's CDR3 is CASSPGLAREAPAFF. The CDR3 DNA follows: TGTGCCAGCAGCCCGGGACTCGCAAGGGAAGCCCCAGCTTTCTTT.

The gene calls are TRBV5-4 and TRBJ2-7; D might be TRBD1 (5 bases). Trimming took 1 base from V and 1 from J, leaving 12 bases between them. This CDR3 comprises 15 residues. Germline lookup yields CDR1 SGHNT and CDR2 YYREEE (reference sequence). In DNA, the CDR3 is TGTGCCAGCAGCTTGACAACAGGCTTTTCCTACGAGCAGTACTTC. This encodes CASSLTTGFSYEQYF.

The chain couples TRBV5-1 to TRBJ1-2; a weak D match, TRBD1 (5 bases). In germline, CDR1 is SGHRS, CDR2 YFSETQ. This CDR3 spans 14 amino acids. Trimming left V 0 bases short and J 1 base short, with 7 bases between. CDR3 sequence (DNA): TGCGCCAGCAGCTTGGGGACATATAACTATGGCTACACCTTC. Translating gives CASSLGTYNYGYTF.

V gene TRBV5-1 combines with J gene TRBJ1-2, with 7 bases identical to TRBD1. Germline CDR1 and CDR2: SGHRS and YFSETQ. The CDR3 loop spans 15 amino acids. V trimming: 2 bases; J trimming: 6 bases; junction bases outside the gene matches: 10. CDR3 region: CASSFTRGQLDGYTF. The CDR3 region has the DNA TGCGCCAGCAGCTTCACTAGGGGACAGTTAGATGGCTACACCTTC. The full variable domain, completed using reference TRBV5-1 and TRBJ1-2, is KAGVTQTPRYLIKTRGQQVTLSCSPISGHRSVSWYQQTPGQGLQFLFEYFSETQRNKGNFPGRFSGRQFSNSRSEMNVSTLELGDSALYLCASSFTRGQLDGYTFGSGTRLTVV.

This clone came up once. The rearrangement uses TRBV7-9 and TRBJ2-1; D remains unclear. V was pared by 0 bases and J by 13 bases, with 13 bases between. This CDR3 is built from 13 residues. Looked up from germline, CDR1 is SEHNR and CDR2 is FQNEAQ (reference sequence). The CDR3 loop reads CASSLASASRQFF. The CDR3 DNA sequence: TGTGCCAGCAGCTTAGCGTCTGCGTCCCGACAGTTCTTC. The full variable domain, rest sourced from reference TRBV7-9 and TRBJ2-1, is DTGVSQNPRHKITKRGQNVTFRCDPISEHNRLYWYRQTLGQGPEFLTYFQNEAQLEKSRLLSDRFSAERPKGSFSTLEIQRTEQGDSAMYLCASSLASASRQFFGPGTRLTVL.

Only one count was recorded for this clone. The V gene is TRBV6-5, the J gene TRBJ1-5; 7 bases align to TRBD1. With 11 bases clipped from V and 3 bases from J, the junction kept 10 bases outside the gene matches. The V gene's germline CDR1 is MNHEY and CDR2 SVGAGI. The CDR3 has 14 amino acids. The CDR3 region has the DNA TGTGCCGGAGGGGACAGTATCCCCAATCAGCCCCAGCATTTT. The encoded protein is CAGGDSIPNQPQHF.

The V gene is TRBV15, the J gene TRBJ1-6; D is ambiguous. This CDR3 region has 17 residues. The V gene lost 3 bases and the J gene lost 0 bases, with 12 bases spanning the gap. From germline, CDR1 is LNHNV and CDR2 YYDKDF (reference sequence). The CDR3 DNA follows: TGTGCCACCAGCAGCGAACGGGAAAGCTCCTATAATTCACCCCTCCACTTT. Translated: CATSSERESSYNSPLHF.

The rearrangement links TRBV11-2 to TRBJ2-5; 11 nucleotides line up with TRBD2. The CDR3 has 18 residues. Germline CDR1 is SGHAT and CDR2 is FQNNGV. The trim removed 7 bases at V and 5 bases at J, leaving 18 bases unmatched. CDR3 bases: TGTGCCAGCACCCAGGAAATTCGACTAGCGGGACGGGTGGAGACCCAGTACTTC. Its translation: CASTQEIRLAGRVETQYF.

The chain has TRBV4-3 and TRBJ1-1; 9 nucleotides agree with TRBD1. Trimming removed 0 bases from V and 9 bases from J; junction bases left unmatched: 5. This CDR3 region has 14 residues. Per germline, CDR1 LGHNA and CDR2 YSLEER. DNA of the CDR3: TGCGCCAGCAGCCAAGAGGGGACAGGGTCTAAAGCTTTCTTT. Amino acids: CASSQEGTGSKAFF.